The next 23 T cell receptor beta chains were all read from a single sample in a study of cytotoxic CD8 clonotypes in ibrutinib-treated CLL. The assay was immunoSEQ multiplex PCR, and TCRdb's table has in-frame clones only and misses some. The sample carries about 140,000 clones, more than 70% recorded once. The material sequenced was PBMCs, taken after 36 months of ibrutinib treatment. These receptors all stem from a human donor with chronic lymphocytic leukemia.

The genes are TRBV7-2 and TRBJ1-5; D is ambiguous. The CDR3 extends over 15 amino acids. Germline V gene data show CDR1 as SGHTA and CDR2 as FQGNSA. Trimming pared 6 bases from V and 2 bases from J, leaving 14 bases between. In DNA, the CDR3 is TGTGCCAGCAGTTGGACTACGGGTGGCAATCAGCCCCAGCATTTT. Translating it yields CASSWTTGGNQPQHF.

Concerning this clone: The sample holds other DNA sequences that translate to the same CDR3. The CDR3 loop reads CASTHRDRYGYTF. In nucleotides, the CDR3 is TGTGCCAGCACTCATCGGGACAGATATGGCTACACCTTC. The V gene is TRBV2, the J gene TRBJ1-2; 7 positions agree with TRBD1. The CDR3 has 13 residues. Germline V gives CDR1 SNHLY, CDR2 FYNNEI. V shed 7 bases and J 5 bases; nucleotides not matched to a gene: 7.

The chain combines TRBV9 with TRBJ2-1; D is uncertain. The CDR3 is 12 residues long. CDR1 SGDLS and CDR2 YYNGEE come from the germline V gene. Trimming pared 2 bases from V and 8 bases from J, leaving 8 bases between. CDR3: CASSVNSDEQFF. CDR3 DNA: TGTGCCAGCAGCGTGAACTCGGATGAGCAGTTCTTC.

This sequence joins TRBV18 and TRBJ2-1; D is unresolved. Deletions cut 1 base from V and 7 bases from J, with 11 bases between. The CDR3 is 14 amino acids. Germline V gene data show CDR1 as KGHSH and CDR2 as LQKENI. For the CDR3, the DNA is TGTGCCAGCTCACCACTTGAAAGGCCGAATGAGCAGTTCTTC. Its translation: CASSPLERPNEQFF.

The V call is TRBV10-3, the J call TRBJ1-1, with no clear D. CDR3 size: 13 residues. Germline V CDR1 and CDR2: ENHRY, SYGVKD. Trimming shortened V by 4 bases and J by 6 bases, and 12 bases separated the two germline ends. The CDR3 protein is CAISGLTGAEAFF. In nucleotides, the CDR3 is TGTGCCATCAGTGGTCTCACCGGCGCTGAAGCTTTCTTT.

This chain joins TRBV30 and TRBJ2-1, with TRBD2 matching over 10 bases. The CDR3 has 15 amino acids. V trimming: 8 bases; J trimming: 1 base; junction bases outside the gene matches: 8. Germline CDR1 reads GTSNPN; CDR2 reads SVGIG (reference sequence). CDR3 sequence: CAQSSSGRSYNEQFF. CDR3 nucleotide sequence: TGTGCCCAAAGTTCTAGCGGGAGATCCTACAATGAGCAGTTCTTC.

The chain combines TRBV5-1 with TRBJ2-7, with TRBD1 as a possible D gene (6 bases). The CDR3 consists of 13 residues. CDR1 and CDR2 from the germline V gene are SGHRS and YFSETQ. V gave up 5 bases and J gave up 7 bases, with 16 bases separating them. The CDR3 is CASRLTGKGEQYF. DNA for the CDR3: TGCGCCAGCAGATTAACAGGGAAAGGTGAGCAGTACTTC.

This chain joins TRBV29-1 and TRBJ1-1; D call uncertain. CDR3 length: 13 residues. V was clipped by 2 bases and J by 3 bases, with 10 bases between them. CDR1 SQVTM and CDR2 ANQGSEA come from the germline V gene. The CDR3 bases are TGCAGCGTTGAACGGCGGAGGGACACTGAAGCTTTCTTT. It encodes CSVERRRDTEAFF.

The chain employs TRBV5-8 and TRBJ1-2; D not certain. CDR3 length: 12 residues. Germline values: CDR1 SGHTS, CDR2 YDEGEE. With 1 base removed from V and 7 bases from J, the gap between germline ends came to 8 bases. CDR3 region: CASSLSGPGYTF. CDR3 coding DNA: TGTGCCAGCAGCTTGTCGGGTCCTGGCTACACCTTC.

In its sample, this clone was seen a few times. The V call is TRBV11-2, the J call TRBJ1-1; D not resolved. CDR1 and CDR2 (germline): SGHAT, FQNNGV. V was clipped by 2 bases and J by 1 base, with 17 bases between them. The length of the CDR3 is 17 residues. The CDR3 DNA is TGTGCCAGCAGCTTATCTAGGGCTTGGCAGACGAACACTGAAGCTTTCTTT. Its translation is CASSLSRAWQTNTEAFF. Complete variable domain (other parts from reference TRBV11-2 and TRBJ1-1): EAGVAQSPRYKIIEKRQSVAFWCNPISGHATLYWYQQILGQGPKLLIQFQNNGVVDDSQLPKDRFSAERLKGVDSTLKIQPAKLEDSAVYLCASSLSRAWQTNTEAFFGQGTRLTVV.

About this clone itself: Compared with germline, one end of the junction differs, possibly owing to a read error. The chain uses TRBV25-1 and TRBJ1-4; 7 positions match TRBD1. The CDR3 is made up of 13 amino acids. Germline values: CDR1 MGHDK, CDR2 SYGVNS. The DNA for the CDR3 is TGTGCCAGCCGTGACAGGGTGGGCGAAAAACTGTTTTTT. As protein: CASRDRVGEKLFF.

This sequence joins TRBV5-6 and TRBJ2-1; D gene uncertain. V lost 0 bases to trimming and J lost 9 bases, with 7 bases between them. The CDR3 totals 12 residues. The germline CDR1 and CDR2 sequences are SGHDT and YYEEEE. CDR3: CASSLAGGEQFF. In nucleotides, the CDR3 is TGTGCCAGCAGCTTGGCCGGCGGTGAGCAGTTCTTC. Full variable domain (missing parts from reference TRBV5-6 and TRBJ2-1): DAGVTQSPTHLIKTRGQQVTLRCSPKSGHDTVSWYQQALGQGPQFIFQYYEEEERQRGNFPDRFSGHQFPNYSSELNVNALLLGDSALYLCASSLAGGEQFFGPGTRLTVL.

The chain recombines TRBV18 with TRBJ1-5; D ambiguous. This CDR3 has 14 amino acids. V shed 3 bases and J shed 6 bases, with 12 bases lying between them. Germline V gene sequence: CDR1 KGHSH, CDR2 LQKENI. The CDR3 reads CASSPIPNGQPQHF. The CDR3 nucleotides read TGTGCCAGCTCACCCATCCCCAACGGTCAGCCCCAGCATTTT.

This clone was seen a single time. The V gene is TRBV9, the J gene TRBJ2-3, with 7 nucleotides matching TRBD1. V trimming: 0 bases; J trimming: 8 bases; junction bases outside the gene matches: 9. Germline V CDR1 and CDR2: SGDLS, YYNGEE. The CDR3 extends over 15 amino acids. The CDR3, as DNA: TGTGCCAGCAGCGTAGAGGGGGCTGTTACGGTTACGCAGTATTTT. Its protein is CASSVEGAVTVTQYF.

The chain combines TRBV11-2 with TRBJ2-3; tentatively, D is TRBD1 (5 bases). Germline V lookup: CDR1 SGHAT, CDR2 FQNNGV. The V end lost 0 bases, the J end lost 7 bases, and 11 bases lay between the germline ends. This CDR3 is built from 14 residues. The CDR3 DNA follows: TGTGCCAGCAGCTTAGATCTAGGGGTCAATACGCAGTATTTT. Translation gives CASSLDLGVNTQYF.

The genes are TRBV10-3 and TRBJ1-2, with a weak D call TRBD1 (6 bases). Trimming took off 6 bases at V and 2 bases at J, with 13 bases between the two ends. Germline lookup yields CDR1 ENHRY and CDR2 SYGVKD. The CDR3 extends over 14 amino acids. Written as DNA, the CDR3 is TGTGCCATCAGGGGCACGGGACACAACTATGGCTACACCTTC. The encoded protein is CAIRGTGHNYGYTF.

The V call is TRBV5-1, the J call TRBJ2-7, with D unclear. Germline CDR1 and CDR2: SGHRS and YFSETQ. V lost 5 bases and J 7 bases, leaving 16 bases between the germline ends. This CDR3 comprises 13 residues. DNA for the CDR3: TGCGCCAGCAGACTTGACCACACGGGTGAGCAGTACTTC. Translated: CASRLDHTGEQYF.

Here the CDR3 DNA reads TGTGCCAGCTCACCCAGGACTAGCGGAAACAATGAGCAGTTCTTC. As protein: CASSPRTSGNNEQFF. The V and J genes are TRBV18 and TRBJ2-1; TRBD2 matches at 10 bases. The ends lost 3 bases at V and 5 bases at J; junction bases unmatched: 4. The CDR3 extends over 15 amino acids. In germline, CDR1 is KGHSH, CDR2 LQKENI.

The rearrangement uses TRBV9 and TRBJ2-3; the D gene could be TRBD1 or TRBD2 (5 bases each). The CDR3 length is 13 residues. The germline gives CDR1 SGDLS, CDR2 YYNGEE. With 0 bases removed from V and 5 bases from J, the gap between germline ends came to 7 bases. DNA for the CDR3: TGTGCCAGCAGCGTAGATGGGGGAGATACGCAGTATTTT. Translation: CASSVDGGDTQYF.

This clone was found a few times. J is TRBJ2-7 and V is TRBV25-1, with D perhaps TRBD1 or TRBD2 (5 bases each). This CDR3 has 15 residues. Trimming cost V 1 base and J 2 bases, with 12 bases left between them. Germline V gene sequence: CDR1 MGHDK, CDR2 SYGVNS. The DNA of the CDR3 is TGTGCCAGCAGTGAATGGAGAGGGGCAACCTACGAGCAGTACTTC. Translation gives CASSEWRGATYEQYF.

Only a few counts were recorded for this clone. The chain carries TRBV18 and TRBJ1-6; no reliable D call. Germline CDR1 and CDR2: KGHSH and LQKENI. The CDR3 spans 12 residues. V was pared by 3 bases and J by 13 bases, with 10 bases between. DNA for the CDR3: TGTGCCAGCTCACCGGAGAGGTACCCCCTCCACTTT. Protein sequence: CASSPERYPLHF.

CDR3 sequence: CAISQTGGENTIYF. CDR3 coding DNA: TGTGCCATCAGTCAGACAGGGGGCGAAAACACCATATATTTT. This rearrangement joins TRBV10-3 to TRBJ1-3; TRBD1 aligns across 10 bases. Losses at the gene ends were 5 bases for V and 6 bases for J; bases not matched to a gene: 4. Per the germline V gene, CDR1 is ENHRY and CDR2 is SYGVKD. The CDR3 runs to 14 residues.

The J gene is TRBJ2-2, the V gene TRBV5-4; tentative D call: TRBD2 (6 bases). Per the germline V gene, CDR1 is SGHNT and CDR2 is YYREEE (reference sequence). There are 13 residues in the CDR3. Trimming left V 1 base short and J 9 bases short, with 10 bases between. CDR3 DNA: TGTGCCAGCAGCTTGACGGGAGTCCGGGAGCTGTTTTTT. Its translation is CASSLTGVRELFF.